This T cell receptor (beta chain) is drawn from a study of blood T cell repertoires in COVID-19. Looked up from germline, CDR1 is SNHLY and CDR2 is FYNNEI. This CDR3 region has 14 residues. Trimming removed 5 bases at V and 4 bases at J, with 11 bases between. Profiling relied on immunoSEQ multiplex PCR, and the TCRdb table lists in-frame clones only, not all of them. Among over 300,000 clones listed, almost 90% were seen once. This receptor was obtained from a man aged 18 to 29 with active or convalescent COVID-19. The chain carries TRBV2 and TRBJ2-2; maybe TRBD1 (6 bases). The specimen was peripheral blood. The CDR3 DNA sequence: TGTGCCAGCAGTCCAAGGGACACCACCGGGGAGCTGTTTTTT. It is translated as CASSPRDTTGELFF.